The 11 T cell receptor beta chains in this list originate from one sample, sequenced in a study of blood T cell repertoires in COVID-19. Sequenced by immunoSEQ multiplex PCR; TCRdb stores in-frame clones only, minus some. The sample includes about 420,000 clones, about 90% of them seen just once. Sequenced: peripheral blood. The receptor source for this set is a man aged 18 to 35 with COVID-19, enrolled during active disease.

This chain uses TRBV24-1 with TRBJ2-2, with TRBD1 identical over 10 bases. Trimming cost V 10 bases and J 3 bases; bases outside gene matches: 4. Germline V gene lookup returns CDR1 KGHDR and CDR2 SFDVKD. The CDR3 length is 14 residues. CDR3 sequence (DNA): TGTGCCACTCAGGACAGGGGGGACACCGGGGAGCTGTTTTTT. Residues: CATQDRGDTGELFF.

The chain employs TRBV9 and TRBJ1-3, with D perhaps matching TRBD1 (6 bases). Germline loops: CDR1 SGDLS, CDR2 YYNGEE. With 3 bases removed from V and 4 bases from J, the gap between germline ends came to 17 bases. This CDR3 has 16 amino acids. CDR3 loop: CASSEGDSSGGNTIYF. The CDR3, as DNA: TGTGCCAGCAGCGAGGGGGATTCTTCGGGAGGAAACACCATATATTTT.

The chain links TRBV18 to TRBJ1-1; perhaps TRBD1 as D (5 bases). The CDR3 runs to 14 residues. Germline assignment: CDR1 KGHSH and CDR2 LQKENI. Trimming left V 7 bases short and J 0 bases short, with 12 bases between. The CDR3 loop reads CASLKGSLNTEAFF. The CDR3 DNA reads as TGTGCCAGCTTAAAGGGGTCTCTGAACACTGAAGCTTTCTTT.

This CDR3 is CASSLAENLYEQYF. The CDR3 region has the DNA TGCGCCAGCAGCCTGGCTGAAAACCTCTATGAGCAGTACTTC. This chain links TRBV5-1 with TRBJ2-7; D uncertain. The CDR3 spans 14 residues. From germline, CDR1 is SGHRS and CDR2 YFSETQ. Trimming pared 4 bases from V and 7 bases from J, leaving 18 bases between.

The chain couples TRBV7-2 to TRBJ2-2, with a possible D match to TRBD2 (5 bases). The ends were cut back, 0 bases at V and 4 bases at J, with 9 bases in the middle. CDR3 size: 15 residues. Germline V gene data show CDR1 as SGHTA and CDR2 as FQGNSA. CDR3 sequence: CASSLALVSTGELFF. CDR3 nucleotides: TGTGCCAGCAGCTTAGCACTAGTATCCACCGGGGAGCTGTTTTTT.

This clone was picked up one time. The chain employs TRBV28 and TRBJ2-1, with TRBD2 identical over 8 bases. J was trimmed by 15 bases and V by 2 bases; bases with no gene match: 12. CDR1 is MDHEN, CDR2 SYDVKM, per germline. This CDR3 spans 14 amino acids. This CDR3 is CASSLGSGGTLGFF. CDR3 nucleotide sequence: TGTGCCAGCAGTTTAGGATCGGGGGGGACGTTGGGGTTCTTC. The complete variable domain, with remaining parts taken from reference TRBV28 and TRBJ2-1, reads DVKVTQSSRYLVKRTGEKVFLECVQDMDHENMFWYRQDPGLGLRLIYFSYDVKMKEKGDIPEGYSVSREKKERFSLILESASTNQTSMYLCASSLGSGGTLGFFGPGTRLTVL.

The chain is built from TRBV6-5 and TRBJ1-2; TRBD1 might be the D (5 bases). Between the trimmed V and J ends, which lost 2 bases and 10 bases, there was a span of 14 bases. The CDR3 sequence is 13 residues long. Germline V gene sequence: CDR1 MNHEY, CDR2 SVGAGI. The CDR3 region is CASSYPPGIDYTF. The CDR3 DNA is TGTGCCAGCAGTTACCCCCCAGGGATCGACTACACCTTC.

The chain employs TRBV7-2 and TRBJ1-2, with D possibly being TRBD1 (6 bases). The CDR3 has 15 residues. V lost 3 bases and J 8 bases, leaving 19 bases between the germline ends. The V gene's germline CDR1 is SGHTA and CDR2 FQGNSA. CDR3: CASSFTLRGTYGYTF. The CDR3 DNA sequence: TGTGCCAGCAGCTTCACCCTCAGGGGAACCTACGGCTACACCTTC. Supplemented by reference TRBV7-2 and TRBJ1-2, the full variable domain reads GAGVSQSPSNKVTEKGKDVELRCDPISGHTALYWYRQSLGQGLEFLIYFQGNSAPDKSGLPSDRFSAERTGGSVSTLTIQRTQQEDSAVYLCASSFTLRGTYGYTFGSGTRLTVV.

The V and J genes are TRBV15 and TRBJ1-5; TRBD1 matches 10 bases. The germline V gene has CDR1 LNHNV and CDR2 YYDKDF (reference sequence). CDR3 size: 14 residues. V dropped 6 bases and J dropped 6; count of bases not matched to a gene: 5. CDR3 sequence reads: CATRPGQGFQPQHF. The CDR3 region has the DNA TGTGCCACCAGACCGGGACAGGGGTTTCAGCCCCAGCATTTT.

V gene TRBV25-1 combines with J gene TRBJ2-7; perhaps TRBD1 as D (6 bases). CDR1 and CDR2 (germline): MGHDK, SYGVNS. Deletions cut 3 bases from V and 9 bases from J, with 12 bases between. CDR3 length equals 12 residues. The CDR3 here is CASSDIRQAQYF. The DNA of the CDR3 is TGTGCCAGCAGTGACATAAGACAGGCGCAGTACTTC.

This clone was recorded a few times. The chain combines TRBV19 with TRBJ1-5, with a possible D match to TRBD1 (6 bases). This CDR3 comprises 15 residues. V was clipped by 5 bases and J by 4 bases, with 15 bases between them. The germline gives CDR1 LNHDA, CDR2 SQIVND (reference sequence). The CDR3 DNA reads as TGTGCCAGTAGTCTGGGGACAAGGGGAAATCAGCCCCAGCATTTT. It yields the protein CASSLGTRGNQPQHF.